The 32 T cell receptor beta chains below come from one sample, sequenced in a study of early T cells in non-severe SARS-CoV-2 infection. TCRdb reprocessed the 5' RACE reads via MiXCR and lists one record per CDR3 protein. Altogether about 89,000 distinct CDR3 sequences are present, roughly 17% being singletons, with the ten largest covering approximately 5.1%. Sequencing used whole blood, obtained at baseline. These receptors were taken from an adult who was a healthcare worker with PCR-confirmed SARS-CoV-2 infection or an uninfected control (not recorded which).

The chain joins TRBV20-1 to TRBJ1-6; no reliable D call. This CDR3 spans 14 amino acids. Trimming cost V 6 bases and J 2 bases, with 11 bases left between them. Germline-derived CDR1 and CDR2 are DFQATT and SNEGSKA (reference sequence). CDR3 region: CSAHDGPYNSPLHF. The CDR3 coding sequence is TGCAGTGCCCACGACGGGCCCTATAATTCACCCCTCCACTTT.

The V and J genes are TRBV28 and TRBJ2-7; D may be TRBD2 (5 bases). The CDR3 sequence is 14 residues long. Looked up from germline, CDR1 is MDHEN and CDR2 is SYDVKM. V shed 3 bases and J shed 3 bases, with 12 bases lying between them. The CDR3 loop is CASSFRGPYYEQYF. In DNA, the CDR3 is TGTGCCAGCAGTTTCCGGGGTCCTTACTACGAGCAGTACTTC.

This clonotype has just a few counts. The rearrangement links TRBV11-2 to TRBJ2-7, with D hard to call. Per the germline V gene, CDR1 is SGHAT and CDR2 is FQNNGV. The CDR3 extends over 14 amino acids. V lost 0 bases and J 4 bases, leaving 10 bases between the germline ends. CDR3 in DNA: TGTGCCAGCAGCTTAGATCTGGGCAGGTACGAGCAGTACTTC. This encodes CASSLDLGRYEQYF.

The chain is built from TRBV11-2 and TRBJ2-1; 11 nucleotides align to TRBD1. This CDR3 comprises 15 residues. CDR1 is SGHAT and CDR2 is FQNNGV in the germline V gene. The V segment lost 3 bases and the J segment 3 bases; nucleotides outside the gene matches: 1. The CDR3 sequence is CASSFGTGGYNEQFF. The CDR3 DNA sequence: TGTGCCAGCAGCTTCGGGACAGGGGGCTACAATGAGCAGTTCTTC.

This clonotype was seen only once. The chain combines TRBV20-1 with TRBJ2-3; 9 bases are a match to TRBD2. V gave up 3 bases and J gave up 2 bases; unmatched junction bases: 3. Germline values: CDR1 DFQATT, CDR2 SNEGSKA (reference sequence). This CDR3 contains 14 residues. The CDR3 nucleotides are TGCAGTGCTAGCGGGACTAGCCTCACAGATACGCAGTATTTT. The encoded protein is CSASGTSLTDTQYF.

V is TRBV6-5 and J is TRBJ2-4; D is possibly TRBD1 (5 bases). Trimming shortened V by 6 bases and J by 2 bases, and 8 bases separated the two germline ends. This CDR3 has 13 residues. CDR1 MNHEY and CDR2 SVGAGI come from the germline V gene. CDR3: CASSWGPKNIQYF. The CDR3 DNA follows: TGTGCCAGCAGCTGGGGCCCCAAAAACATTCAGTACTTC.

This clonotype was found a few times. CDR3 residues: CASSLRQEEAFF. Written as DNA, the CDR3 is TGTGCCAGCAGTTTACGACAGGAGGAAGCTTTCTTT. This sequence joins TRBV28 and TRBJ1-1, with D possibly TRBD1 on 6 matching bases. Trimming left V 2 bases short and J 8 bases short, with 9 bases between. The CDR3 runs to 12 residues. Per the germline V gene, CDR1 is MDHEN and CDR2 is SYDVKM.

This clonotype came up a few times. The V and J genes are TRBV9 and TRBJ2-2; D not resolved. The CDR3 runs 14 residues. Trimming took 4 bases from V and 0 from J, leaving 7 bases between them. Looked up from germline, CDR1 is SGDLS and CDR2 is YYNGEE. The DNA for the CDR3 is TGTGCCAGCAGCTCCCTCCCGAACACCGGGGAGCTGTTTTTT. Translating gives CASSSLPNTGELFF. The variable domain in full, with the rest retrieved from reference TRBV9 and TRBJ2-2, is DSGVTQTPKHLITATGQRVTLRCSPRSGDLSVYWYQQSLDQGLQFLIQYYNGEERAKGNILERFSAQQFPDLHSELNLSSLELGDSALYFCASSSLPNTGELFFGEGSRLTVL.

V and J are TRBV6-1 and TRBJ2-3, with 8 bases lining up with TRBD2. CDR3 length equals 15 residues. Germline V CDR1 and CDR2: MNHNS, SASEGT. Unmatched junction bases numbered 8, after V lost 2 bases and J lost 7 bases. CDR3 amino acids: CASSESGSEGYTQYF. Written as DNA, the CDR3 is TGTGCCAGCAGTGAAAGCGGGAGTGAGGGGTATACGCAGTATTTT.

The chain carries TRBV6-2 or TRBV6-3 and TRBJ2-5; D possibly corresponds to TRBD1 (7 bases). CDR1 and CDR2 from the germline V gene are MNHEY and SVGEGT. This CDR3 region has 13 residues. The germline V and J ends were trimmed by 5 bases and 7 bases, with 14 bases remaining between them. The CDR3, as DNA: TGTGCCAGCAGTCGACAGGGAGGCGCGACCCAGTACTTC. It encodes CASSRQGGATQYF.

This chain uses TRBV3-1 with TRBJ1-1; TRBD1 matches 7 bases. The germline V gene has CDR1 LGHDT and CDR2 YNNKEL (reference sequence). The V gene end was trimmed by 4 bases and the J gene end by 4 bases; junction bases not matched to a gene: 0. The CDR3 spans 12 residues. The CDR3 nucleotides are TGTGCCAGCAGCCGACAGGGCACTGAAGCTTTCTTT. This encodes CASSRQGTEAFF. The full variable domain, completed using reference TRBV3-1 and TRBJ1-1, is DTAVSQTPKYLVTQMGNDKSIKCEQNLGHDTMYWYKQDSKKFLKIMFSYNNKELIINETVPNRFSPKSPDKAHLNLHINSLELGDSAVYFCASSRQGTEAFFGQGTRLTVV.

This clonotype was detected many times. CDR3 bases: TGCAGTGCTAGAGCCTCCAGTGGGGGTTTGGCTGAAGCTTTCTTT. This gives the protein CSARASSGGLAEAFF. V is TRBV20-1 and J is TRBJ1-1; a possible D gene is TRBD1 (5 bases). The CDR3 covers 15 residues. V was cut by 1 base and J by 6 bases, with 18 bases left in between. Germline V CDR1 and CDR2: DFQATT, SNEGSKA (reference sequence).

This clonotype was seen many times. A clone one base away is much larger, so this may be a read error. This chain links TRBV6-6 with TRBJ2-5, with D unresolved. This CDR3 has 10 amino acids. V gave up 6 bases and J gave up 2 bases, with 1 base separating them. Germline V lookup: CDR1 MNHNY, CDR2 SVGAGI (reference sequence). The CDR3 DNA sequence: TGTGCCAGCAGACAAGAGACCCAGTACTTC. It specifies CASRQETQYF.

The chain is built from TRBV20-1 and TRBJ2-4; D possibly corresponds to TRBD2 (5 bases). This CDR3 has 12 amino acids. The V gene lost 4 bases and the J gene lost 6 bases, with 10 bases spanning the gap. The V gene's germline CDR1 is DFQATT and CDR2 SNEGSKA (reference sequence). The CDR3, as DNA: TGCAGTGCTACGGACTGGGGAAACATTCAGTACTTC. Residues: CSATDWGNIQYF.

This clonotype was found many times. The V call is TRBV9, the J call TRBJ2-5; possibly TRBD1 for D (6 bases). The CDR3 has 14 residues. Germline loops: CDR1 SGDLS, CDR2 YYNGEE. V lost 0 bases and J lost 5, with 11 bases in between. CDR3 residues: CASSVEDRGETQYF. DNA for the CDR3: TGTGCCAGCAGCGTAGAGGACAGAGGGGAGACCCAGTACTTC.

The CDR3 nucleotides read TGTGCCATCAGCGCGACAGGGGTAGGCGCAGATACGCAGTATTTT. As protein: CAISATGVGADTQYF. The chain is built from TRBV10-3 and TRBJ2-3; 8 nucleotides match TRBD1. With V trimmed by 6 bases and J by 4 bases, 9 bases remained unmatched. CDR1 is ENHRY, CDR2 SYGVKD, per germline. The CDR3 totals 15 residues.

The chain uses TRBV29-1 and TRBJ2-7; D unresolved. V dropped 5 bases and J dropped 6 bases, with 11 bases sitting between them. Germline assignment: CDR1 SQVTM and CDR2 ANQGSEA. The CDR3 loop spans 11 amino acids. The chain's CDR3 is CSVISLGEQYF. The CDR3 DNA is TGCAGCGTTATTTCTTTGGGCGAGCAGTACTTC.

This clonotype has only a few counts. The J gene is TRBJ2-1, the V gene TRBV9; no reliable D call. V dropped 5 bases and J dropped 4 bases, with 4 bases sitting between them. CDR1 is SGDLS, CDR2 YYNGEE, per germline. CDR3 length: 11 residues. DNA for the CDR3: TGTGCCAGCAGTAGGTACAATGAGCAGTTCTTC. Protein sequence: CASSRYNEQFF.

This clonotype has a count of ten or more. The gene calls are TRBV7-9 and TRBJ2-7; TRBD2 agrees at 12 bases. Germline assignment: CDR1 SEHNR and CDR2 FQNEAQ (reference sequence). The CDR3 is 19 residues long. V lost 2 bases and J lost 0; bases outside the gene matches: 11. This CDR3 is CASSLTGLAGGSSSYEQYF. The CDR3 bases are TGTGCCAGCAGCTTAACTGGGCTAGCGGGAGGGTCAAGCTCCTACGAGCAGTACTTC. The variable domain in full, with the rest retrieved from reference TRBV7-9 and TRBJ2-7, is DTGVSQNPRHKITKRGQNVTFRCDPISEHNRLYWYRQTLGQGPEFLTYFQNEAQLEKSRLLSDRFSAERPKGSFSTLEIQRTEQGDSAMYLCASSLTGLAGGSSSYEQYFGPGTRLTVT.

The V call is TRBV10-2, the J call TRBJ2-1; a weak D match, TRBD2 (7 bases). Trimming removed 8 bases from V and 9 bases from J, with 14 bases in between. CDR3 length: 12 amino acids. Germline CDR1 is WSHSY and CDR2 is SAAADI. Written as DNA, the CDR3 is TGCGCCAGCCGGGCGGGGGCAGCTGAGCAGTTCTTC. Translated, it gives CASRAGAAEQFF.

The chain has TRBV7-9 and TRBJ1-2, with D uncertain. This CDR3 contains 12 residues. Germline-derived CDR1 and CDR2 are SEHNR and FQNEAQ (reference sequence). Deletions cut 1 base from V and 8 bases from J, with 8 bases between. This CDR3 reads CASSLVAGGYTF. In DNA, the CDR3 is TGTGCCAGCAGCTTAGTGGCAGGCGGCTACACCTTC.

This clonotype was recorded once. The rearrangement uses TRBV18 and TRBJ2-7, with D perhaps TRBD1 or TRBD2 (5 bases each). The germline V gene has CDR1 KGHSH and CDR2 LQKENI. Trimming pared 3 bases from V and 5 bases from J, leaving 26 bases between. This CDR3 region has 18 residues. CDR3 in amino acids: CASSPIATPPGGGNEQYF. The DNA for the CDR3 is TGTGCCAGCTCACCTATTGCCACACCCCCGGGTGGGGGAAACGAGCAGTACTTC.

V and J are TRBV5-1 and TRBJ2-7; 11 positions agree with TRBD2. CDR3 length: 15 residues. Losses at the gene ends were 5 bases for V and 5 bases for J; bases not matched to a gene: 9. CDR1 and CDR2 from the germline V gene are SGHRS and YFSETQ. The CDR3 is CASSDPSGRFDEQYF. Written as DNA, the CDR3 is TGCGCCAGCAGTGATCCTAGCGGGAGGTTTGACGAGCAGTACTTC.

The V call is TRBV5-6, the J call TRBJ1-2; D is possibly TRBD1 (5 bases). The germline V and J ends were trimmed by 4 bases and 4 bases, with 11 bases remaining between them. The CDR3 covers 13 residues. CDR1 is SGHDT and CDR2 is YYEEEE in the germline V gene. The CDR3 nucleotides are TGTGCCAGCAGCCTCGACAGATTCTATGGCTACACCTTC. Translating it yields CASSLDRFYGYTF.

This chain joins TRBV7-2 and TRBJ2-7; 10 nucleotides match TRBD2. V lost 5 bases and J lost 3; bases outside the gene matches: 10. Germline loops: CDR1 SGHTA, CDR2 FQGNSA. The CDR3 runs to 16 residues. The CDR3, as DNA: TGTGCCAGCAGCGAGCTAGCGGGAGTATCGAGCTACGAGCAGTACTTC. The encoded protein is CASSELAGVSSYEQYF.

The chain links TRBV9 to TRBJ2-2; no definite D call. The germline gives CDR1 SGDLS, CDR2 YYNGEE. The CDR3 spans 14 residues. Trimming stripped 1 base from V and 2 bases from J, with 6 bases between. CDR3 DNA sequence: TGTGCCAGCAGCGTACTAACCAACACCGGGGAGCTGTTTTTT. This codes for CASSVLTNTGELFF. Drawing the rest from reference TRBV9 and TRBJ2-2, the complete variable domain is DSGVTQTPKHLITATGQRVTLRCSPRSGDLSVYWYQQSLDQGLQFLIQYYNGEERAKGNILERFSAQQFPDLHSELNLSSLELGDSALYFCASSVLTNTGELFFGEGSRLTVL.

This clonotype was counted only a few times. The CDR3 DNA reads as TGTGCCAGCAGCCTCTCGACAGGGCCGCAGTTCTTC. This sequence encodes CASSLSTGPQFF. The rearrangement uses TRBV5-6 and TRBJ2-1; 7 nucleotides agree with TRBD1. The CDR3 spans 12 residues. The trim removed 4 bases at V and 12 bases at J, leaving 7 bases unmatched. The germline V gene has CDR1 SGHDT and CDR2 YYEEEE.

This clonotype turned up a few times. The V call is TRBV7-2, the J call TRBJ2-1; TRBD2 matches at 8 bases. The length of the CDR3 is 16 residues. Germline CDR1 reads SGHTA; CDR2 reads FQGNSA. V trimming: 5 bases; J trimming: 0 bases; junction bases outside the gene matches: 6. CDR3 loop: CASSQLAVSSYNEQFF. The CDR3 DNA reads TGTGCCAGCAGCCAACTAGCGGTGAGCTCCTACAATGAGCAGTTCTTC.

In nucleotides, the CDR3 is TGTGCCAGCAGTCTGAGACTAGCGGGAGGGCAAAGGGATACGCAGTATTTT. This codes for CASSLRLAGGQRDTQYF. The chain uses TRBV28 and TRBJ2-3, with 14 bases lining up with TRBD2. Losses at the gene ends were 5 bases for V and 6 bases for J; bases not matched to a gene: 10. The germline V gene has CDR1 MDHEN and CDR2 SYDVKM. CDR3 length: 17 amino acids.

This clonotype has only a few counts. CDR3 sequence: CASSFRSRSTYEQYF. The CDR3 DNA reads TGTGCCAGCAGCTTCAGGTCGCGCAGCACCTACGAGCAGTACTTC. V and J are TRBV7-9 and TRBJ2-7; D is uncertain. This CDR3 has 15 residues. Germline V gene sequence: CDR1 SEHNR, CDR2 FQNEAQ (reference sequence). V was pared by 3 bases and J by 2 bases, with 14 bases between.

There are a few counts of this clonotype. This rearrangement joins TRBV5-8 to TRBJ2-7; D gene uncertain. CDR1 is SGHTS and CDR2 is YDEGEE in the germline V gene. This CDR3 has 13 residues. The V gene lost 6 bases and the J gene lost 1 base, with 11 bases spanning the gap. The CDR3 sequence is CASTFRRSYEQYF. CDR3 nucleotide sequence: TGTGCCAGCACCTTTAGACGGTCCTACGAGCAGTACTTC.

This chain joins TRBV13 and TRBJ2-5; no reliable D call. The V and J ends lost 3 bases and 3 bases respectively, with 11 bases between them. Germline V gene lookup returns CDR1 PRHDT and CDR2 FYEKMQ (reference sequence). This CDR3 comprises 14 residues. The CDR3 DNA follows: TGTGCCAGCAGCTTGAGGACGGGTGAAGAGACCCAGTACTTC. Its translation: CASSLRTGEETQYF.